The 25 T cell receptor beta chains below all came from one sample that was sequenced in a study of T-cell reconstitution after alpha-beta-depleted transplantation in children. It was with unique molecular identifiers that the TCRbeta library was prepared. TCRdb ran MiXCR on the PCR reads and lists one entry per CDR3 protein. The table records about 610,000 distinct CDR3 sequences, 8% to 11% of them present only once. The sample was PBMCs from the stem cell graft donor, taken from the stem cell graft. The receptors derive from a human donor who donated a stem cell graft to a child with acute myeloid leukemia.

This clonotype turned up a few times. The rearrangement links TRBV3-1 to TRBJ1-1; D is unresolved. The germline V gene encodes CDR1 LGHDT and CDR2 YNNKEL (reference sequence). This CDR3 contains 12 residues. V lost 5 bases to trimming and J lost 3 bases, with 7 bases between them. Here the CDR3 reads CASSLRYTEAFF. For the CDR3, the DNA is TGTGCCAGCAGCTTACGTTACACTGAAGCTTTCTTT.

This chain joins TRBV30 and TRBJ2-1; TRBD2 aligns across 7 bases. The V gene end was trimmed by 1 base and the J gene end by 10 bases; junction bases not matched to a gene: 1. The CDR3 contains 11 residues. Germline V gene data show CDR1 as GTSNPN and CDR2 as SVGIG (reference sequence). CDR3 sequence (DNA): TGTGCCTGGAGTGAGCGGGAAGAGCAGTTCTTC. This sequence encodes CAWSEREEQFF. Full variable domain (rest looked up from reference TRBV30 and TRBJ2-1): SQTIHQWPATLVQPVGSPLSLECTVEGTSNPNLYWYRQAAGRGLQLLFYSVGIGQISSEVPQNLSASRPQDRQFILSSKKLLLSDSGFYLCAWSEREEQFFGPGTRLTVL.

CDR3 sequence: CASGVETGFTEAFF. CDR3 in DNA: TGTGCCAGCGGGGTTGAGACAGGGTTTACTGAAGCTTTCTTT. V gene TRBV28 combines with J gene TRBJ1-1; TRBD1 matches 7 bases. V lost 8 bases and J lost 5; bases outside the gene matches: 11. The CDR3 is made up of 14 amino acids. Germline V gene lookup returns CDR1 MDHEN and CDR2 SYDVKM.

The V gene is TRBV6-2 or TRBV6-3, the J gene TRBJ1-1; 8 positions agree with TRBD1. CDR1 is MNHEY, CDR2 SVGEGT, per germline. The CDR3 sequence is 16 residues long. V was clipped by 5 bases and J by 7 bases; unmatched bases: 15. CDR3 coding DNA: TGTGCCAGCAGTCCAGGACAGGGAATCGCCGGCGTTGAAGCTTTCTTT. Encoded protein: CASSPGQGIAGVEAFF.

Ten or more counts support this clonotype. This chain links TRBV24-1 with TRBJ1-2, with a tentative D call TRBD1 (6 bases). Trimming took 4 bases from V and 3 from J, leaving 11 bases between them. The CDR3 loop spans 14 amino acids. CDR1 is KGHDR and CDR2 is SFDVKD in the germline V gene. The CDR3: CATSEGAVDYGYTF. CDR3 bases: TGTGCCACCAGTGAGGGGGCGGTCGACTATGGCTACACCTTC.

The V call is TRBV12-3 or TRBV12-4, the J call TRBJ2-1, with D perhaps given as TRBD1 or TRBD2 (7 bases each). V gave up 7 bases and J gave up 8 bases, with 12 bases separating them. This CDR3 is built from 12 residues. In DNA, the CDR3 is TGTGCCAGCACCCCAGGGGGGGATGAGCAGTTCTTC. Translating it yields CASTPGGDEQFF.

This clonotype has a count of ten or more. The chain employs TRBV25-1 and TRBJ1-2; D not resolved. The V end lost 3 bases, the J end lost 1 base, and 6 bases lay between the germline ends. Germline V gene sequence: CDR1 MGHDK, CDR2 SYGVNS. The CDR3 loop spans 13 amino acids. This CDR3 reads CASSEGVNYGYTF. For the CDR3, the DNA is TGTGCCAGCAGTGAGGGTGTTAACTATGGCTACACCTTC.

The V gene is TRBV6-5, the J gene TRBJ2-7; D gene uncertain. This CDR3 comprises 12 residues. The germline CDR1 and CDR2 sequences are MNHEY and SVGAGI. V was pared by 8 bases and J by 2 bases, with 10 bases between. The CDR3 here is CASASVPYEQYF. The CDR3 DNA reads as TGTGCCAGCGCCAGCGTTCCCTACGAGCAGTACTTC.

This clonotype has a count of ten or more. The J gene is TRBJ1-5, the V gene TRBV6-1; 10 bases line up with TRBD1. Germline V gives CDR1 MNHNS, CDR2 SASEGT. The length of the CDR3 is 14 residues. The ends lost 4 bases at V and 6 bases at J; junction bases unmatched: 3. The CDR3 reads CASSGTGGGQPQHF. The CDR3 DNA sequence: TGTGCCAGCAGTGGGACAGGGGGTGGTCAGCCCCAGCATTTT.

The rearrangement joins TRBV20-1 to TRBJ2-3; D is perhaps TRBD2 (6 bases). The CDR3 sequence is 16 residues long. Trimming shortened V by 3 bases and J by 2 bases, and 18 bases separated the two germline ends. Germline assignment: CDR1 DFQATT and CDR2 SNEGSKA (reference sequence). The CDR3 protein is CSARGMVAANTDTQYF. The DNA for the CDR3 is TGCAGTGCTAGGGGGATGGTAGCGGCCAACACAGATACGCAGTATTTT.

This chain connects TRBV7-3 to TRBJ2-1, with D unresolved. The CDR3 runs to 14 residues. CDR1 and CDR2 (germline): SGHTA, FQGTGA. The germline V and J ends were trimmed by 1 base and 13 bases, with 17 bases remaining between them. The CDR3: CASSLSGPDGLQFF. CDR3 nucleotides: TGTGCCAGCAGCTTAAGTGGCCCGGATGGGTTACAGTTCTTC. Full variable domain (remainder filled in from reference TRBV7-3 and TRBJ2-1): GAGVSQTPSNKVTEKGKYVELRCDPISGHTALYWYRQSLGQGPEFLIYFQGTGAADDSGLPNDRFFAVRPEGSVSTLKIQRTERGDSAVYLCASSLSGPDGLQFFGPGTRLTVL.

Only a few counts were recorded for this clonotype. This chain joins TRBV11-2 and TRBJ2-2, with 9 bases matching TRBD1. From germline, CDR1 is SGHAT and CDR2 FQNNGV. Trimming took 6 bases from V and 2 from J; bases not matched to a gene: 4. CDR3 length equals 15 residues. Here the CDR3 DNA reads TGTGCCAGCAGGAGGACAGGGGTCAACACCGGGGAGCTGTTTTTT. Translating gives CASRRTGVNTGELFF.

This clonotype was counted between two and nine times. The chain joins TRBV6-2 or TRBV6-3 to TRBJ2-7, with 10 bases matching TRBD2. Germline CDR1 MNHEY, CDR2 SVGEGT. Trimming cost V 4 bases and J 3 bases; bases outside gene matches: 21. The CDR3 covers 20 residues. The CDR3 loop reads CASSFSGGASGSLLSYEQYF. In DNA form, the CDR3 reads TGTGCCAGCAGTTTTTCGGGTGGAGCTAGCGGGAGTCTCTTGAGCTACGAGCAGTACTTC.

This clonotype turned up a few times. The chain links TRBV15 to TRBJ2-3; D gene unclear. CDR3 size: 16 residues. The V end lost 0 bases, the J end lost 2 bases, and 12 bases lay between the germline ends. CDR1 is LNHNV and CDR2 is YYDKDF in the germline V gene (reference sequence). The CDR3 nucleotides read TGTGCCACCAGCAGAGATCCTACCGGGCTCACAGATACGCAGTATTTT. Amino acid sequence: CATSRDPTGLTDTQYF.

CDR3 loop: CASSLDLRTEAFF. In DNA, the CDR3 is TGTGCCAGCAGTTTAGATTTGAGGACTGAAGCTTTCTTT. The V and J genes are TRBV12-3 or TRBV12-4 and TRBJ1-1; D not resolved. The CDR3 sequence is 13 residues long. The V and J ends lost 1 base and 5 bases respectively, with 8 bases between them.

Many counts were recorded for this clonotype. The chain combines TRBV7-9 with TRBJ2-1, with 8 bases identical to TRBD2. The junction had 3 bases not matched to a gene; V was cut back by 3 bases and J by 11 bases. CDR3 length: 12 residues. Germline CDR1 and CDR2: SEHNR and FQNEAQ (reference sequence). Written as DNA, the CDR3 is TGTGCCAGCAGCTTCGGGGGGGCGAAGCAGTTCTTC. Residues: CASSFGGAKQFF. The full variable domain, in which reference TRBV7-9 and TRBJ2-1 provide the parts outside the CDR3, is DTGVSQNPRHKITKRGQNVTFRCDPISEHNRLYWYRQTLGQGPEFLTYFQNEAQLEKSRLLSDRFSAERPKGSFSTLEIQRTEQGDSAMYLCASSFGGAKQFFGPGTRLTVL.

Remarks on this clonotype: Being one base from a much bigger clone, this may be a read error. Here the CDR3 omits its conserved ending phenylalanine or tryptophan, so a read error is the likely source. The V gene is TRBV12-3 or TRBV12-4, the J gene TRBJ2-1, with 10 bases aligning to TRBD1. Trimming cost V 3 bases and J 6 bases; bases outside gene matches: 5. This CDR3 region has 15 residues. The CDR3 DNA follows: TGTGCCAGCAGTTTGAGACAGGGGGCGACCAATGAGCAGTTCTAC. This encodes CASSLRQGATNEQFY.

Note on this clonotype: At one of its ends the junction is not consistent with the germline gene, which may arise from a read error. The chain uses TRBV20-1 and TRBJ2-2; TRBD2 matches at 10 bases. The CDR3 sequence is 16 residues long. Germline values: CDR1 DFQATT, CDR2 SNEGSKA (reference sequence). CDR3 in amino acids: CSAPEALAGVAGELLF. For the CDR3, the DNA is TGCAGTGCCCCCGAGGCTCTAGCGGGAGTCGCCGGGGAGCTGCTTTTT.

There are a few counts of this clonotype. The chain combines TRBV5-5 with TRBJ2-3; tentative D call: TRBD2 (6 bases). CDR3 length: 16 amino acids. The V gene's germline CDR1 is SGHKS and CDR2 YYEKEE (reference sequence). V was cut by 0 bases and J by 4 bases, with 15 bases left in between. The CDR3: CASSLDAGSGADTQYF. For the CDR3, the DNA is TGTGCCAGCAGCTTGGATGCGGGATCGGGGGCAGATACGCAGTATTTT.

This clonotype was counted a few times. The CDR3 DNA is TGCAGCGTTGAAGGGCGGGAGGGGCGCGAGGAGAACACTGAAGCTTTCTTT. Amino acids: CSVEGREGREENTEAFF. J is TRBJ1-1 and V is TRBV29-1; possibly TRBD1 for D (5 bases). Germline CDR1 reads SQVTM; CDR2 reads ANQGSEA. CDR3 length: 17 residues. V was trimmed by 1 base and J by 1 base, leaving 19 bases between them.

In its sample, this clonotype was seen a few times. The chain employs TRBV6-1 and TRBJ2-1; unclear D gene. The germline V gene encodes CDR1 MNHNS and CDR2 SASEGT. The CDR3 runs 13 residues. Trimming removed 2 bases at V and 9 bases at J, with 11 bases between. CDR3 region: CASSEIGSGEQFF. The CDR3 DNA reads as TGTGCCAGCAGTGAAATTGGTAGTGGTGAGCAGTTCTTC.

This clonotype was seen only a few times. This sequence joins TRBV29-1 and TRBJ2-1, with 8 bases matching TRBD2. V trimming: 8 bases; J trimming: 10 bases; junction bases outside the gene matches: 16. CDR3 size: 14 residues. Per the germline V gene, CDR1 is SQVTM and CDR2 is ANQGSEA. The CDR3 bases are TGCAGCCCCTCGCCGGGGACTAGATTCTACGAGCAGTTCTTC. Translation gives CSPSPGTRFYEQFF.

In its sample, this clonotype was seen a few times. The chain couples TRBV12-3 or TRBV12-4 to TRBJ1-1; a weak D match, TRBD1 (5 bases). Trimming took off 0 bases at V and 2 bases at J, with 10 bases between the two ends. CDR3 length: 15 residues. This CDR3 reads CASSLAFGANTEAFF. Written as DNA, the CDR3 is TGTGCCAGCAGTTTAGCCTTCGGGGCAAACACTGAAGCTTTCTTT.

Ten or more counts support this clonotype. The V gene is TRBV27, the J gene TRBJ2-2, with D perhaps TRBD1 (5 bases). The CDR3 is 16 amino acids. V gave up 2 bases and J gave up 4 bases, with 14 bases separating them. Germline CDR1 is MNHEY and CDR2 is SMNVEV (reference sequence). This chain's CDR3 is CASSLRIGVSTGELFF. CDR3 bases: TGTGCCAGCAGTTTAAGAATAGGGGTGAGCACCGGGGAGCTGTTTTTT.

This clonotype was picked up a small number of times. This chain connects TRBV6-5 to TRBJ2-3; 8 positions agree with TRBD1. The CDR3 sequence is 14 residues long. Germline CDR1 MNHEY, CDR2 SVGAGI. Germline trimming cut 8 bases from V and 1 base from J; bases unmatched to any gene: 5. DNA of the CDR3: TGTGCCAGCCATTCGGGACAGGGCACAGATACGCAGTATTTT. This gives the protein CASHSGQGTDTQYF.